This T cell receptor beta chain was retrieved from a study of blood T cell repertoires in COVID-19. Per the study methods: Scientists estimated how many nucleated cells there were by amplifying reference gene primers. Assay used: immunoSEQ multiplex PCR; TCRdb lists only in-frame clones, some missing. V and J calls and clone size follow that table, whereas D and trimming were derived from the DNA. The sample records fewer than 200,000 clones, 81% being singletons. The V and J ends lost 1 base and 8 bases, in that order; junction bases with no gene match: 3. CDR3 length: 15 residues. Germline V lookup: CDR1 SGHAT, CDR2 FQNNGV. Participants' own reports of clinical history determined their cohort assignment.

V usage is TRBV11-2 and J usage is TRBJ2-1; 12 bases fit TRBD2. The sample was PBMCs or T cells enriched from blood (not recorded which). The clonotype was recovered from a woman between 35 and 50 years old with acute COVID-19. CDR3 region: CASSLVGLAGYEQFF. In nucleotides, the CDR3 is TGTGCCAGCAGCTTAGTGGGACTAGCGGGCTATGAGCAGTTCTTC.